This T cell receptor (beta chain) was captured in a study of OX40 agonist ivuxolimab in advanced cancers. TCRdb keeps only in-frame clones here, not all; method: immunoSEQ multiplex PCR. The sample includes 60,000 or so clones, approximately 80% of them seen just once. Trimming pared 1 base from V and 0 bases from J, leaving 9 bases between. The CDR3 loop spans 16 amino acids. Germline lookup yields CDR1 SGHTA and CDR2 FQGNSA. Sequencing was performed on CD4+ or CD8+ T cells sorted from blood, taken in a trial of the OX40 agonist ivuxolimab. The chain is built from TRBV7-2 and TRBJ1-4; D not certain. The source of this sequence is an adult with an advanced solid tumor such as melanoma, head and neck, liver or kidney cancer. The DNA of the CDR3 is TGTGCCAGCAGCTTAGGCGGACCTGCAACTAATGAAAAACTGTTTTTT. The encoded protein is CASSLGGPATNEKLFF.